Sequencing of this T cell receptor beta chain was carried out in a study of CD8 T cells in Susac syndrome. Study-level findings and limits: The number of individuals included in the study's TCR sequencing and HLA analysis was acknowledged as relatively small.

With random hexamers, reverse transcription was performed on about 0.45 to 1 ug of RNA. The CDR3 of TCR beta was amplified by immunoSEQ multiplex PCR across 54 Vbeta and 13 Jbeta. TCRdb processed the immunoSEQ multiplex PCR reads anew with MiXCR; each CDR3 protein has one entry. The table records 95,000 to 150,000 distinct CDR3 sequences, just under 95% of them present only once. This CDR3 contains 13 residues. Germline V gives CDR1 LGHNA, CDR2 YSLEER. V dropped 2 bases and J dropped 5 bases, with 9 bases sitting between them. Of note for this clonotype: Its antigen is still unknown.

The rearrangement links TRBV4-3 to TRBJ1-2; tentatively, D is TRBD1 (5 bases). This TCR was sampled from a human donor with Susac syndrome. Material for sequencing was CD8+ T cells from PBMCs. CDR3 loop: CASSQSGKYGYTF. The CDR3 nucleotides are TGCGCCAGCAGCCAATCAGGGAAATATGGCTACACCTTC.